The 8 T cell receptor beta chains in this list originate from one sample, sequenced in a study of OX40 agonist ivuxolimab in advanced cancers. Using immunoSEQ multiplex PCR, the repertoire was profiled, and TCRdb retains in-frame clones only, with some absent. The table includes approximately 60,000 clones, roughly nine tenths detected once. Sequenced here: CD4+ or CD8+ T cells sorted from blood, sampled in a trial of the OX40 agonist ivuxolimab. These receptors were collected from an adult with an advanced solid tumor such as melanoma, head and neck, liver or kidney cancer.

The chain links TRBV15 to TRBJ2-1, with 11 nucleotides matching TRBD2. The V gene end was trimmed by 0 bases and the J gene end by 7 bases; junction bases not matched to a gene: 2. The CDR3 extends over 15 amino acids. Germline values: CDR1 LNHNV, CDR2 YYDKDF (reference sequence). The CDR3 coding sequence is TGTGCCACCAGCAGAGAAACTAGCGGGAGAAATGAGCAGTTCTTC. Its translation is CATSRETSGRNEQFF.

The J gene is TRBJ1-5, the V gene TRBV2, with a tentative D call TRBD1 (5 bases). Germline-derived CDR1 and CDR2 are SNHLY and FYNNEI. The CDR3 length is 15 residues. V lost 6 bases and J 0 bases, leaving 12 bases between the germline ends. CDR3 in amino acids: CASRFQGYSNQPQHF. The CDR3 coding sequence is TGTGCCAGCAGATTTCAGGGCTATAGCAATCAGCCCCAGCATTTT.

The chain combines TRBV10-2 with TRBJ1-4; weak D call: TRBD1 (6 bases). With 6 bases removed from V and 3 bases from J, the gap between germline ends came to 11 bases. Germline V gene sequence: CDR1 WSHSY, CDR2 SAAADI. This CDR3 spans 14 amino acids. The CDR3 nucleotides read TGCGCCAGCAGACAACAGGGAGCTAATGAAAAACTGTTTTTT. Translated: CASRQQGANEKLFF.

The rearrangement joins TRBV30 to TRBJ1-6; D not certain. Germline CDR1 reads GTSNPN; CDR2 reads SVGIG (reference sequence). V lost 3 bases to trimming and J lost 13 bases, with 19 bases between them. The length of the CDR3 is 14 residues. CDR3 sequence reads: CAWSPPHSQAPLHF. CDR3 DNA sequence: TGTGCCTGGAGCCCACCCCATTCGCAGGCCCCCCTCCACTTT.

The count of this clone is one. The chain is built from TRBV7-8 and TRBJ2-7, with D maybe TRBD1 (5 bases). CDR1 and CDR2 (germline): SGHVS, FQNEAQ. The V end lost 3 bases, the J end lost 7 bases, and 25 bases lay between the germline ends. This CDR3 is built from 17 residues. In nucleotides, the CDR3 is TGTGCCAGCAGCTTTACCCAACAATCGGCCAGGGCCGGGGAGCAGTACTTC. It translates to CASSFTQQSARAGEQYF.

The chain recombines TRBV6-1 with TRBJ2-7, with D unresolved. The germline V gene encodes CDR1 MNHNS and CDR2 SASEGT. V lost 2 bases and J 5 bases, leaving 13 bases between the germline ends. CDR3 length: 14 amino acids. CDR3 in DNA: TGTGCCAGCAGTGAAATGGTGGCCATCGACGAGCAGTACTTC. Encoded protein: CASSEMVAIDEQYF.

The gene calls are TRBV5-4 and TRBJ2-4; 14 bases align to TRBD2. The CDR3 totals 19 residues. Germline CDR1 SGHNT, CDR2 YYREEE (reference sequence). J was trimmed by 0 bases and V by 4 bases; bases with no gene match: 9. The CDR3 nucleotides are TGTGCCAGCAGCCGACCGGGACTAGCGGGGGAATTAGCCAAAAACATTCAGTACTTC. This sequence encodes CASSRPGLAGELAKNIQYF.

The CDR3 region has the DNA TGTGCCATCAGTGATCCGGGGAAGGATGAAAAACTGTTTTTT. It yields the protein CAISDPGKDEKLFF. The chain recombines TRBV10-3 with TRBJ1-4; no clear D gene. The V end was cut by 3 bases, the J end by 6 bases, with 11 bases between. From germline, CDR1 is ENHRY and CDR2 SYGVKD. The CDR3 extends over 14 amino acids.